This TCR beta chain was profiled in a study of early T cells in non-severe SARS-CoV-2 infection. Study-level information: Bulk RNA isolated from unsorted whole blood underwent sequencing; chains were not paired.

Unique molecular identifiers were attached to individual cDNA molecules. MiXCR was run by TCRdb on the 5' RACE reads, yielding one entry per CDR3 protein. The sample shows some 64,000 distinct CDR3 sequences, about 9.1% of them seen only once. Germline lookup yields CDR1 KGHSH and CDR2 LQKENI. V was cut by 5 bases and J by 3 bases, with 16 bases left in between. The CDR3 loop spans 15 amino acids. This clonotype was picked up many times. Its antigen remains unidentified. Study-wide findings and caveats: Matching results from VDJdb favored anti-spike CD8 responses, leaving private and CD4 specificities undetected.

The chain employs TRBV18 and TRBJ1-1; D gene ambiguous. The receptor's source is an adult who was a healthcare worker with PCR-confirmed SARS-CoV-2 infection or an uninfected control (not recorded which). The material sequenced was whole blood, taken at baseline. The CDR3 coding sequence is TGTGCCAGCTCATTCTTTCTAAATGGGGACACTGAAGCTTTCTTT. Translation gives CASSFFLNGDTEAFF.